This T cell receptor (beta chain) was profiled in a study of regulatory T cells in long-lasting Graves disease. Time point of the sample: newly diagnosed GD, antithyroid drugs for less than 3 months. Extracted RNA from PBMCs served as the source of the TCR library. Through Arm-PCR of CDR3 regions and iRepertoire HTBI primers, TCR beta libraries were built. TCRdb called the multiplex PCR reads again in MiXCR, with one record for every CDR3 protein. The sample shows about 520,000 distinct CDR3 sequences, 12% of them seen only once. This clonotype was found many times. At one boundary the junction diverges from the germline segment, which might be a read error. The CDR3 contains 15 residues. From germline, CDR1 is MNHEY and CDR2 SVGAGI. In addition, the sample was reused for a study of T cells in Graves' hyperthyroidism and ophthalmopathy. That work contributes: A lack of ophthalmopathy progression within 18 months defined stable Graves' hyperthyroidism. Most thyroid clonotypes expanded above 0.001 appeared in blood too.

This chain links TRBV6-5 with TRBJ2-3; 7 bases line up with TRBD1. This sequence was found in a woman aged 30 to 39 with Graves disease. The starting material was peripheral blood mononuclear cells (PBMCs), obtained at new diagnosis, from a patient treated with antithyroid drugs. The CDR3 protein is CASTYSRGKLDTQYF. For the CDR3, the DNA is TGTGCCAGCACTTACTCCAGGGGGAAGTTAGATACGCAGTATTTT.